This T cell receptor beta chain was captured by sequencing in a study of blood T cell repertoires in COVID-19. Study-wide background: Samples taken during acute and convalescent COVID-19 were collected in the United States, Italy and Spain.

This clone was observed a handful of times. The CDR3 loop spans 16 amino acids. V lost 6 bases, J lost 6 bases, and 23 bases lay in between. Generated by immunoSEQ multiplex PCR, the TCRdb table keeps only in-frame clones and is missing some. The table records about 190,000 clones, roughly 80% of them present only once. The chain joins TRBV23-1 to TRBJ1-2; tentatively, D is TRBD1 (5 bases). TRBV23-1 is an open reading frame whose function is uncertain. Source material: peripheral blood. This receptor was taken from a woman in her forties with acute or convalescent COVID-19. CDR3 region: CASSKLGRRDVNGYTF. DNA of the CDR3: TGCGCCAGCAGCAAGTTGGGACGGAGGGATGTTAATGGCTACACCTTC.